These 32 T cell receptor beta chains were sequenced from one sample in a study of beta chain features in type 1 diabetes. Study findings and constraints: Shorter TCRB CDR3s, moderately but significantly so, were found in Type 1 diabetes patients in all four CD4+ subsets.

What was sequenced were expressed TCRB transcripts, since all of the isolated RNA had been reverse transcribed. The protocol was immunoSEQ multiplex PCR, while the TCRdb copy is restricted to in-frame clones and leaves out a portion. The sample holds 640,000 or so clones, around 15% seen once. Their specific antigens are unknown. Sequencing input: naive CD4+ T cells from blood. The origin of the receptors is a man aged 18 to 29 with type 1 diabetes.

The chain uses TRBV6-1 and TRBJ1-4; D is undetermined. The CDR3 loop spans 16 amino acids. V lost 0 bases and J 0 bases, leaving 8 bases between the germline ends. CDR1 and CDR2 from the germline V gene are MNHNS and SASEGT. CDR3 amino acids: CASSEADITTNEKLFF. CDR3 DNA: TGTGCCAGCAGTGAAGCAGACATCACAACTAATGAAAAACTGTTTTTT.

The chain joins TRBV30 to TRBJ2-7; 8 nucleotides match TRBD1. With 2 bases clipped from V and 0 bases from J, the junction kept 18 bases outside the gene matches. The CDR3 consists of 19 residues. The V gene's germline CDR1 is GTSNPN and CDR2 SVGIG (reference sequence). Here the CDR3 DNA reads TGTGCCTGGAGTCAAAACCCCCAGGGGGCCGGGTCCCGCTCCTACGAGCAGTACTTC. This encodes CAWSQNPQGAGSRSYEQYF.

This clone has just a few counts. This chain connects TRBV18 to TRBJ2-1; 9 bases line up with TRBD1. Germline CDR1 KGHSH, CDR2 LQKENI. V lost 3 bases and J lost 7; bases outside the gene matches: 4. This CDR3 is 14 amino acids long. The CDR3 sequence is CASSPGQGPNEQFF. The CDR3 DNA reads TGTGCCAGCTCACCGGGACAGGGTCCTAATGAGCAGTTCTTC.

This clone appeared a few times. The V call is TRBV9, the J call TRBJ2-1; TRBD2 matches at 8 bases. The germline V gene has CDR1 SGDLS and CDR2 YYNGEE. The CDR3 sequence is 17 residues long. The junction had 8 bases not matched to a gene; V was cut back by 3 bases and J by 0 bases. In DNA, the CDR3 is TGTGCCAGCAGCGCCCCGGGGGGGCAGAGCTCCTACAATGAGCAGTTCTTC. It translates to CASSAPGGQSSYNEQFF.

The chain links TRBV7-9 to TRBJ1-6; 7 bases match TRBD1. After removal of 3 bases from V and 8 bases from J, the junction contained 10 bases not matched to a gene. The CDR3 runs 16 residues. CDR1 and CDR2 (germline): SEHNR, FQNEAQ (reference sequence). The chain's CDR3 is CASSLDLGTAYSPLHF. CDR3 bases: TGTGCCAGCAGCTTGGATCTCGGGACAGCGTATTCACCCCTCCACTTT.

Only a few counts were recorded for this clone. CDR3 sequence reads: CASSEVGANYGYTF. CDR3 coding DNA: TGTGCCAGCAGTGAAGTGGGAGCTAACTATGGCTACACCTTC. The chain uses TRBV6-1 and TRBJ1-2; D uncertain. CDR3 length equals 14 residues. Per the germline V gene, CDR1 is MNHNS and CDR2 is SASEGT. V lost 1 base and J 0 bases, leaving 6 bases between the germline ends.

This clone was recorded a few times. The genes are TRBV14 and TRBJ1-1, with a possible D match to TRBD1 (6 bases). Trimming cost V 1 base and J 9 bases, with 9 bases left between them. The CDR3 totals 12 residues. The germline V gene encodes CDR1 SGHDN and CDR2 FVKESK. CDR3 coding DNA: TGTGCCAGCAGCCAAGTGGGACATAAAGCTTTCTTT. Its translation is CASSQVGHKAFF.

This clone was seen a handful of times. The V gene is TRBV15, the J gene TRBJ1-1, with 10 bases lining up with TRBD1. V dropped 1 base and J dropped 1; count of bases not matched to a gene: 6. Germline CDR1 reads LNHNV; CDR2 reads YYDKDF (reference sequence). The CDR3 totals 17 residues. The CDR3 DNA reads TGTGCCACCAGCAGAGCCCGACAGGGGGCCCCGAACACTGAAGCTTTCTTT. It is translated as CATSRARQGAPNTEAFF.

There are a few counts of this clone. J is TRBJ1-6 and V is TRBV7-2; D remains unclear. Germline CDR1 is SGHTA and CDR2 is FQGNSA. Trimming took 1 base from V and 10 from J, leaving 5 bases between them. CDR3 length equals 12 residues. CDR3 loop: CASSLDESPLHF. Written as DNA, the CDR3 is TGTGCCAGCAGCTTAGATGAATCACCCCTCCACTTT.

This clone has more than one count but fewer than ten. CDR3 coding DNA: TGTGCCAGTAAGTTGGGACAGTCAAATCAGCCCCAGCATTTT. It codes for CASKLGQSNQPQHF. This chain joins TRBV19 and TRBJ1-5; 7 bases match TRBD1. Trimming took 7 bases from V and 4 from J; bases not matched to a gene: 7. The germline V gene has CDR1 LNHDA and CDR2 SQIVND (reference sequence). This CDR3 is built from 14 residues.

The CDR3 DNA follows: TGTGCCAGCAGCTTACTGACAGGGCCTAGGAATGAGCAGTTCTTC. Translation: CASSLLTGPRNEQFF. J is TRBJ2-1 and V is TRBV11-2; 7 bases are shared with TRBD1. Germline V CDR1 and CDR2: SGHAT, FQNNGV. The CDR3 length is 15 residues. V was pared by 2 bases and J by 7 bases, with 8 bases of the junction left unmatched. Filled out from reference TRBV11-2 and TRBJ2-1, the complete variable domain reads EAGVAQSPRYKIIEKRQSVAFWCNPISGHATLYWYQQILGQGPKLLIQFQNNGVVDDSQLPKDRFSAERLKGVDSTLKIQPAKLEDSAVYLCASSLLTGPRNEQFFGPGTRLTVL.

The rearrangement uses TRBV6-1 and TRBJ2-1; D is perhaps TRBD2 (6 bases). In germline, CDR1 is MNHNS, CDR2 SASEGT. CDR3 length: 16 residues. The V end was cut by 3 bases, the J end by 0 bases, with 12 bases between. The CDR3 is CASSDMGLDSYNEQFF. CDR3 DNA: TGTGCCAGCAGTGATATGGGACTGGACTCCTACAATGAGCAGTTCTTC.

The chain has TRBV10-3 and TRBJ2-5; D might be TRBD1 or TRBD2, each matching 5 bases. Germline-derived CDR1 and CDR2 are ENHRY and SYGVKD. The length of the CDR3 is 16 residues. V was clipped by 4 bases and J by 1 base, with 16 bases between them. The CDR3 nucleotides read TGTGCCATCAGTGGGGGGAGAGGGAAGAGCCAAGAGACCCAGTACTTC. This encodes CAISGGRGKSQETQYF.

This clone has just a few counts. This chain connects TRBV30 to TRBJ2-3; D unclear. CDR1 and CDR2 from the germline V gene are GTSNPN and SVGIG (reference sequence). Trimming took 0 bases from V and 2 from J, leaving 9 bases between them. CDR3 length: 14 residues. CDR3 in DNA: TGTGCCTGGAGTGTTCAGCTATTCACAGATACGCAGTATTTT. Translation: CAWSVQLFTDTQYF.

The CDR3 DNA is TGTGCCAGCAGTCTCGGACAGGGCTGGGGCTATAATTCACCCCTCCACTTT. Amino acid sequence: CASSLGQGWGYNSPLHF. The J gene is TRBJ1-6, the V gene TRBV27; the match to TRBD1 covers 8 bases. The ends lost 5 bases at V and 3 bases at J; junction bases unmatched: 9. This CDR3 contains 17 residues. Germline loops: CDR1 MNHEY, CDR2 SMNVEV (reference sequence).

This clone has a single count. The V call is TRBV7-8, the J call TRBJ1-1, with a tentative D call TRBD1 (5 bases). CDR1 is SGHVS, CDR2 FQNEAQ, per germline. V lost 0 bases and J lost 1, with 12 bases in between. CDR3 length: 16 residues. The CDR3: CASSLAGAAGNTEAFF. CDR3 bases: TGTGCCAGCAGCTTAGCCGGGGCCGCCGGGAACACTGAAGCTTTCTTT.

This clone has just a few counts. The V call is TRBV25-1, the J call TRBJ1-1; D not certain. Deletions cut 1 base from V and 4 bases from J, with 10 bases between. This CDR3 has 14 amino acids. Germline CDR1 is MGHDK and CDR2 is SYGVNS. CDR3 protein: CASSELIGSTEAFF. CDR3 DNA: TGTGCCAGCAGTGAATTGATTGGCAGCACTGAAGCTTTCTTT.

The chain combines TRBV5-1 with TRBJ2-7, with a tentative D call TRBD1 (7 bases). The germline V and J ends were trimmed by 6 bases and 7 bases, with 17 bases remaining between them. The CDR3 is 13 amino acids. Germline V gives CDR1 SGHRS, CDR2 YFSETQ. CDR3 residues: CASTPEGAREQYF. The CDR3 nucleotides are TGCGCCAGCACCCCGGAGGGGGCGCGAGAGCAGTACTTC.

This clone was seen more than once but under ten times. The chain joins TRBV18 to TRBJ1-1, with D hard to call. V lost 1 base and J lost 3, with 9 bases in between. Germline-derived CDR1 and CDR2 are KGHSH and LQKENI. The CDR3 loop spans 14 amino acids. The CDR3: CASSPLAIDTEAFF. The CDR3 nucleotides read TGTGCCAGCTCACCACTCGCGATTGACACTGAAGCTTTCTTT. The full variable domain, its missing parts supplied by reference TRBV18 and TRBJ1-1, is NAGVMQNPRHLVRRRGQEARLRCSPMKGHSHVYWYRQLPEEGLKFMVYLQKENIIDESGMPKERFSAEFPKEGPSILRIQQVVRGDSAAYFCASSPLAIDTEAFFGQGTRLTVV.

This clone was found a few times. This sequence joins TRBV25-1 and TRBJ1-6, with 8 bases fitting TRBD1. CDR1 and CDR2 (germline): MGHDK, SYGVNS. V was pared by 4 bases and J by 5 bases, with 4 bases of the junction left unmatched. The length of the CDR3 is 15 residues. The CDR3 DNA follows: TGTGCCAGCAGTGGTAGACAGGGGAATAATTCACCCCTCCACTTT. This encodes CASSGRQGNNSPLHF.

This clone was recorded a few times. The chain uses TRBV7-9 and TRBJ2-1; D remains unclear. Germline V gene sequence: CDR1 SEHNR, CDR2 FQNEAQ (reference sequence). Trimming took off 7 bases at V and 3 bases at J, with 7 bases between the two ends. This CDR3 has 12 amino acids. The CDR3 loop is CASIAVYNEQFF. Written as DNA, the CDR3 is TGTGCCAGCATTGCGGTCTACAATGAGCAGTTCTTC.

The CDR3 DNA reads TGCGCCAGCAGCTTAGTCGGGACAGGGGTAAATGAGCAGTACTTC. Translation: CASSLVGTGVNEQYF. This chain uses TRBV5-1 with TRBJ2-7; TRBD1 matches at 10 bases. V shed 2 bases, J shed 7 bases, and the junction held 9 bases outside the gene matches. The CDR3 length is 15 residues. The V gene's germline CDR1 is SGHRS and CDR2 YFSETQ.

The V call is TRBV27, the J call TRBJ1-2; a possible D gene is TRBD1 (6 bases). V lost 7 bases and J lost 6, with 21 bases in between. In germline, CDR1 is MNHEY, CDR2 SMNVEV (reference sequence). The CDR3 length is 15 residues. The CDR3 region has the DNA TGTGCCAGCACCCTCTCAGGGGCCGCGCTTAATGGCTACACCTTC. The encoded protein is CASTLSGAALNGYTF.

This chain joins TRBV5-4 and TRBJ2-3; 11 bases map to TRBD2. The CDR3 is 15 residues long. CDR1 and CDR2 (germline): SGHNT, YYREEE (reference sequence). V dropped 2 bases and J dropped 5; count of bases not matched to a gene: 4. The CDR3 reads CASSLTSGGRDTQYF. CDR3 DNA sequence: TGTGCCAGCAGCTTAACTAGCGGGGGAAGAGATACGCAGTATTTT. Variable domain in full (rest from reference TRBV5-4 and TRBJ2-3): ETGVTQSPTHLIKTRGQQVTLRCSSQSGHNTVSWYQQALGQGPQFIFQYYREEENGRGNFPPRFSGLQFPNYSSELNVNALELDDSALYLCASSLTSGGRDTQYFGPGTRLTVL.

This clone has just a few counts. The rearrangement links TRBV30 to TRBJ1-2; TRBD1 is a possible D gene (6 bases). This CDR3 comprises 15 residues. Trimming pared 7 bases from V and 8 bases from J, leaving 26 bases between. The germline CDR1 and CDR2 sequences are GTSNPN and SVGIG (reference sequence). CDR3 protein: CASGKRQAFSQGYTF. In nucleotides, the CDR3 is TGTGCCTCTGGTAAAAGACAGGCCTTTAGCCAAGGCTACACCTTC.

This clone has more than one count but fewer than ten. V is TRBV18 and J is TRBJ2-7; no clear D gene. With 3 bases removed from V and 2 bases from J, the gap between germline ends came to 14 bases. CDR3 size: 15 residues. Germline CDR1 and CDR2: KGHSH and LQKENI. The CDR3 DNA sequence: TGTGCCAGCTCACCGAAGGGATTCACTACCTACGAGCAGTACTTC. It is translated as CASSPKGFTTYEQYF.

The rearrangement joins TRBV30 to TRBJ2-3, with TRBD1 as a possible D gene (7 bases). The CDR3 extends over 15 amino acids. V dropped 3 bases and J dropped 2 bases, with 15 bases sitting between them. Germline-derived CDR1 and CDR2 are GTSNPN and SVGIG (reference sequence). The CDR3 sequence: CAWRRAGQPTDTQYF. The CDR3 DNA reads TGTGCCTGGAGACGGGCGGGACAGCCCACAGATACGCAGTATTTT.

The chain links TRBV5-1 to TRBJ2-3; D is unresolved. Germline CDR1 and CDR2: SGHRS and YFSETQ. The CDR3 contains 13 residues. The V gene lost 4 bases and the J gene lost 2 bases, with 8 bases spanning the gap. CDR3: CASSDPDTDTQYF. CDR3 nucleotides: TGCGCCAGCAGCGACCCAGACACAGATACGCAGTATTTT.

The V and J genes are TRBV7-9 and TRBJ1-5; D might be TRBD1 (5 bases). The germline V gene encodes CDR1 SEHNR and CDR2 FQNEAQ (reference sequence). V lost 4 bases and J 2 bases, leaving 15 bases between the germline ends. The CDR3 extends over 16 amino acids. The CDR3 nucleotides read TGTGCCAGCAGCTGGGGCGGGTCCAGTGGCAATCAGCCCCAGCATTTT. It yields the protein CASSWGGSSGNQPQHF.

In its sample, this clone was seen a few times. This chain joins TRBV21-1 and TRBJ2-7; TRBD1 was called by the table and not checked on the DNA. TRBV21-1 is classified as a pseudogene. The CDR3 sequence is 20 residues long. Here the CDR3 reads CASSKEGWGTHASPSYEQYF. The CDR3 nucleotides read TGTGCCAGCAGCAAAGAGGGCTGGGGCACCCACGCCAGCCCATCCTACGAGCAGTACTTC.

With respect to this clone: Distinct nucleotide sequences in the sample also encode this CDR3. The chain combines TRBV7-9 with TRBJ2-5, with a possible D match to TRBD2 (5 bases). The CDR3 loop spans 13 amino acids. Deletions cut 5 bases from V and 4 bases from J, with 11 bases between. Germline CDR1 is SEHNR and CDR2 is FQNEAQ (reference sequence). The CDR3 DNA reads as TGTGCCAGCAGCCTCGGAGGAGGAGAGACCCAGTACTTC. It encodes CASSLGGGETQYF. Variable domain in full (rest from reference TRBV7-9 and TRBJ2-5): DTGVSQNPRHKITKRGQNVTFRCDPISEHNRLYWYRQTLGQGPEFLTYFQNEAQLEKSRLLSDRFSAERPKGSFSTLEIQRTEQGDSAMYLCASSLGGGETQYFGPGTRLLVL.

This clone was detected a few times. The genes are TRBV30 and TRBJ1-1; D not certain. The CDR3 runs 14 residues. The V end lost 3 bases, the J end lost 0 bases, and 11 bases lay between the germline ends. Germline V gene sequence: CDR1 GTSNPN, CDR2 SVGIG (reference sequence). CDR3 bases: TGTGCCTGGAGCCCCGGGATTTTGAACACTGAAGCTTTCTTT. Translating gives CAWSPGILNTEAFF. The full variable domain, rest sourced from reference TRBV30 and TRBJ1-1, is SQTIHQWPATLVQPVGSPLSLECTVEGTSNPNLYWYRQAAGRGLQLLFYSVGIGQISSEVPQNLSASRPQDRQFILSSKKLLLSDSGFYLCAWSPGILNTEAFFGQGTRLTVV.